The subject of this entry is one T cell receptor beta chain. This clone was seen once. No antigen is known for it. Base qualities were left out, and no much larger clone turns up one base away. This sample stems from a study of OX40 agonist ivuxolimab in advanced cancers. Broadly, across the study: Ivuxolimab was a fully human IgG2 agonistic monoclonal antibody targeting the costimulatory receptor OX40 (CD134). Intravenous ivuxolimab was administered to patients every 2 weeks at six dose levels: 0.01, 0.1, 0.3, 1.5, 3 and 10 mg/kg. Of the 50 to 55 dose-escalation patients, hepatocellular carcinoma was present in approximately 20, melanoma in some 15, renal cell carcinoma in 9 and head and neck cancer in 9. A male proportion of approximately 83% and a mean age of 60 years, ranging from roughly 23 to 85, were recorded for the dose-escalation cohort. Patients were allowed to have had prior anti-PD-1, anti-PD-L1 or anti-CTLA-4 therapy, and around 40% of the dose-escalation patients had previously received checkpoint inhibitors. Three dose-escalation patients achieved partial responses, one with hepatocellular carcinoma and two with cutaneous melanoma. The purpose of peripheral TCRbeta sequencing was to test whether ivuxolimab changed TCR sequence diversity and led to clonal T-cell expansion. The paper reports the monotherapy dose-escalation portion (N of about 54 patients) of the phase I ivuxolimab trial. The study at large found these results: The antigen specificity of the clonally expanded peripheral T cells was not determined. Clonal expansion of both CD4+ and CD8+ blood T cells was observed from baseline to week 6 at doses 0.1 to 3.0 mg/kg. Low levels of normalized T-cell clonal expansion were also seen in some nonresponding patients. After ivuxolimab, expanded clones were on average more numerous among CD8+ T cells than among CD4+ T cells. In the 0.1-3.0 mg/kg groups, partial responders had among the lowest normalized peripheral clonal expansion, particularly in CD8+ T cells.

CDR1 is given as SEHNR and CDR2 as FQNEAQ, both from the germline V gene (reference sequence). The CDR3 has 14 amino acids, counting the end cysteine and phenylalanine. CDR3 DNA only is kept here, 42 bases in frame from base 1. V lost 2 bases and J lost 6 bases; the stretch between them is 13 bases long. Genomic DNA was extracted from sorted cells for sequencing of the TCRbeta CDR3 region. The immunoSEQ Assay was used to sequence the TCRbeta CDR3 regions. TCRdb provides this immuneACCESS table in a form limited to in-frame rearrangements. Some clones are lacking; in checked studies, under half of them reflect an unresolved V gene, and why the rest are absent is not known. A total of 40,000 to 45,000 clones appear in this sample, approximately 92% of them only once. The ten most abundant clones make up roughly 4.5% of the sample. The trial excluded patients who had a history of autoimmune disease or were on systemic immunosuppression. Peripheral blood for TCR sequencing was collected from all dose cohorts at baseline, on cycle 4 day 1, and on cycle 7 day 1. Samples were obtained from an open-label, multicenter, first-in-human phase I dose-escalation trial of ivuxolimab. Adults with locally advanced or metastatic melanoma, renal cell carcinoma, hepatocellular carcinoma or head and neck squamous cell carcinoma were enrolled in the trial. Before TCR sequencing, CD4+ and CD8+ T cells were separately sorted from peripheral blood.

This receptor was identified in an adult with an advanced solid tumor such as melanoma, head and neck, liver or kidney cancer. The rearranged segments are TRBV7-9 and TRBJ1-2; TRBD1 is possibly the D segment (5 matching bases). Specimen: CD4+ or CD8+ T cells sorted from blood, collected in a trial of the OX40 agonist ivuxolimab. The nucleotide sequence reads as follows: TGTGCCAGCAGCTTAAAAGGGGCTGCCGATGGCTACACCTTC. Its translation reads: CASSLKGAADGYTF.